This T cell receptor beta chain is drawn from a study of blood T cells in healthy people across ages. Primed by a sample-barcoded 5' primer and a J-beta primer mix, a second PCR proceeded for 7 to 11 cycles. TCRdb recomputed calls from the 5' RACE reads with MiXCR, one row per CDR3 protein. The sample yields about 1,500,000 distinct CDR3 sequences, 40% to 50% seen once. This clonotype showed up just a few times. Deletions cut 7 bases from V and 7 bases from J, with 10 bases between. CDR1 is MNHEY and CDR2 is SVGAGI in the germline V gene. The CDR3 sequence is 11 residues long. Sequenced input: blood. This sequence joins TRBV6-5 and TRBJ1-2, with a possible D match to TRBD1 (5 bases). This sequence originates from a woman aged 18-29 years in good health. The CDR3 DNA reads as TGTGCCAGCAAACGGGGCATTGGCTACACCTTC. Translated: CASKRGIGYTF.